The present entry profiles one TCR beta chain with its context. Its antigen remains unknown. Those donating were healthy Finnish infants in corrective surgery for congenital heart defects. Blood DNA came from all available leukocytes, not a fixed cell number. Here immunoSEQ multiplex PCR was the method, and the copy in TCRdb shows in-frame clones only, minus some. Here the sample spans 54,000 or so clones, over 85% being singletons. The CDR3 loop spans 16 amino acids. Trimming at V came to 0 bases and at J to 6 bases, leaving 5 bases not matched to a gene. The germline V gene encodes CDR1 MNHEY and CDR2 SVGAGI. The sample is drawn from a study of human thymus T cells. Study observations and caveats: Apparent bias marked the V and J gene usage of thymic and blood repertoires.

The clonotype was recovered from a boy under two years old with a congenital heart defect but otherwise immunologically healthy. Sequenced material: blood. V usage is TRBV6-5 and J usage is TRBJ1-5; 10 bases align to TRBD1. In DNA form, the CDR3 reads TGTGCCAGCAGTTACTCGAGGGACAGGGGAGGTCAGCCCCAGCATTTT. Translation gives CASSYSRDRGGQPQHF.